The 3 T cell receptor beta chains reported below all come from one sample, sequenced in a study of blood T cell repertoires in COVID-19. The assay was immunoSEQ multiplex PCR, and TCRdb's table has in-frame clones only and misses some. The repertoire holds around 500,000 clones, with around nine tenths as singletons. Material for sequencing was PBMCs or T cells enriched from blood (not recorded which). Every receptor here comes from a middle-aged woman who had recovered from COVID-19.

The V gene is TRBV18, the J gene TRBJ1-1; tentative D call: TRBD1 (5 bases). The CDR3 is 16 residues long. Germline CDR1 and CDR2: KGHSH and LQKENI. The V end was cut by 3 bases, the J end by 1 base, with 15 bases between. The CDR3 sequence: CASSPREGLRNTEAFF. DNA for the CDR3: TGTGCCAGCTCACCCAGGGAGGGCCTAAGGAACACTGAAGCTTTCTTT.

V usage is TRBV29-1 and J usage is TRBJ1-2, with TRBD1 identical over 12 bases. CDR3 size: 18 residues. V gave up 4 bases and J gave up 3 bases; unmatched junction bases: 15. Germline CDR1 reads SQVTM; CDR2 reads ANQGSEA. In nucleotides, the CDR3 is TGCAGCGTTGGGGGTCCACCGGGACAGGGGGCGAGGGACTATGGCTACACCTTC. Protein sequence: CSVGGPPGQGARDYGYTF.

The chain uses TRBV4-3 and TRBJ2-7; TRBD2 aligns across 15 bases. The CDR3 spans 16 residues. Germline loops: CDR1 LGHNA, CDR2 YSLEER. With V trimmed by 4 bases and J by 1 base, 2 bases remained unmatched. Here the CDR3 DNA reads TGCGCCAGCAGCCCCGGACTAGCGGGAGGGTCCTACGAGCAGTACTTC. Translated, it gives CASSPGLAGGSYEQYF.